A few counts support the clone carrying this T cell receptor (beta chain). Each CDR3 protein gets one entry after TCRdb re-called the RT-PCR reads with MiXCR. The sample contains some 960,000 distinct CDR3 sequences, about a sixth of which appear only once. These data are taken from a study of patients and donors after allogeneic stem cell transplantation. The CDR3 spans 15 residues. The V gene's germline CDR1 is KGHDR and CDR2 SFDVKD. Trimming pared 7 bases from V and 3 bases from J, leaving 16 bases between. This TCR came from a human donor who was either an allogeneic HSCT recipient or a stem cell or donor lymphocyte infusion donor (not recorded which). It is not recorded whose cells these are; they may come from a transplant donor. The chain uses TRBV24-1 and TRBJ2-3; D possibly corresponds to TRBD2 (6 bases). The specimen was blood, either unsorted or a sorted T cell fraction (not recorded which). In nucleotides, the CDR3 is TGTGCCACCAGGGGTAACGGGGGTGGAACAGATACGCAGTATTTT. Protein sequence: CATRGNGGGTDTQYF.